The 13 T cell receptor beta chains presented below share a single source sample, sequenced in a study of T cells after posttransplantation cyclophosphamide. Sampled 1 year posttransplant, controls received myeloablative marrow transplants, methotrexate and a calcineurin inhibitor. Profiled with immunoSEQ multiplex PCR; TCRdb holds only in-frame clones, not every one. The sample contains approximately 21,000 clones, about 86% of which appear only once. Sequenced material: PBMCs, taken about 400 days after allogeneic stem cell transplant with calcineurin inhibitor and methotrexate. Receptors were obtained from a female patient younger than 45 who received an allogeneic stem cell transplant from an unrelated donor, was CMV-positive, and had acute and chronic GVHD. Some T cells could come from the graft donor.

This clone was observed once. V and J are TRBV5-1 and TRBJ1-2; D ambiguous. This CDR3 comprises 13 residues. CDR1 SGHRS and CDR2 YFSETQ come from the germline V gene. Trimming took off 2 bases at V and 8 bases at J, with 13 bases between the two ends. CDR3 loop: CASSFQSAGGYTF. The CDR3 DNA reads TGCGCCAGCAGCTTCCAGTCCGCGGGGGGCTACACCTTC.

This CDR3 is CASSQEGGKTGELFF. CDR3 nucleotides: TGTGCCAGCAGCCAAGAGGGGGGAAAAACCGGGGAGCTGTTTTTT. The chain combines TRBV4-2 with TRBJ2-2, with D maybe TRBD2 (6 bases). Germline V gives CDR1 LGHNA, CDR2 YNFKEQ. This CDR3 comprises 15 residues. With 0 bases removed from V and 5 bases from J, the gap between germline ends came to 10 bases.

The table lists this clone with a count of one. CDR3 DNA: TGTGCCAGCAGTGCGCTGACAGGGTCGGGGACCCAGTACTTC. The encoded protein is CASSALTGSGTQYF. The chain joins TRBV25-1 to TRBJ2-5; 7 bases agree with TRBD1. The trim removed 4 bases at V and 7 bases at J, leaving 9 bases unmatched. The CDR3 length is 14 residues. Germline CDR1 reads MGHDK; CDR2 reads SYGVNS.

V and J are TRBV7-9 and TRBJ1-5; 11 bases line up with TRBD1. The trim removed 6 bases at V and 0 bases at J, leaving 13 bases unmatched. Germline lookup yields CDR1 SEHNR and CDR2 FQNEAQ (reference sequence). The CDR3 covers 19 residues. DNA of the CDR3: TGTGCCAGCAGTTTCGGATGGGGACAGGGGGGATATAGCAATCAGCCCCAGCATTTT. Translation gives CASSFGWGQGGYSNQPQHF.

V and J are TRBV27 and TRBJ2-7, with 8 bases aligning to TRBD1. Germline CDR1 MNHEY, CDR2 SMNVEV (reference sequence). The length of the CDR3 is 15 residues. V lost 6 bases, J lost 0 bases, and 7 bases stayed unmatched. Written as DNA, the CDR3 is TGTGCCAGCAGCCTCAGGGGGCCCAGCTCCTACGAGCAGTACTTC. Encoded protein: CASSLRGPSSYEQYF.

The V gene is TRBV30, the J gene TRBJ1-4; TRBD1 matches at 7 bases. V was clipped by 2 bases and J by 0 bases; unmatched bases: 6. Germline V gene data show CDR1 as GTSNPN and CDR2 as SVGIG (reference sequence). The CDR3 contains 16 residues. CDR3 bases: TGTGCCTGGAGTCCGGGACAGAGAACAACTAATGAAAAACTGTTTTTT. Translation gives CAWSPGQRTTNEKLFF.

V and J are TRBV7-9 and TRBJ1-6; 9 nucleotides agree with TRBD1. The V segment lost 5 bases and the J segment 9 bases; nucleotides outside the gene matches: 5. The CDR3 contains 14 residues. Germline CDR1 SEHNR, CDR2 FQNEAQ (reference sequence). The CDR3, as DNA: TGTGCCAGCAGCCCGACAGGGGGTAGTTCACCCCTCCACTTT. Protein product: CASSPTGGSSPLHF.

This clone was counted only a few times. The chain has TRBV6-6 and TRBJ1-1; the D gene is possibly TRBD1 (5 bases). The CDR3 runs 14 residues. Germline V lookup: CDR1 MNHNY, CDR2 SVGAGI (reference sequence). V was cut by 5 bases and J by 13 bases, with 23 bases left in between. The CDR3 spells CASSDSGSLGIYFF. DNA of the CDR3: TGTGCCAGCAGTGATTCAGGGTCGTTGGGTATCTATTTCTTT.

This clone was picked up a small number of times. The chain couples TRBV2 to TRBJ2-1, with TRBD2 as a possible D gene (6 bases). The CDR3 has 14 amino acids. Germline V gives CDR1 SNHLY, CDR2 FYNNEI. Deletions cut 10 bases from V and 5 bases from J, with 18 bases between. In nucleotides, the CDR3 is TGTGCCATTGACGGGGTCGGGGGTAACAATGAGCAGTTCTTC. Amino acids: CAIDGVGGNNEQFF. Combining the CDR3 with reference TRBV2 and TRBJ2-1 gives the whole variable domain EPEVTQTPSHQVTQMGQEVILRCVPISNHLYFYWYRQILGQKVEFLVSFYNNEISEKSEIFDDQFSVERPDGSNFTLKIRSTKLEDSAMYFCAIDGVGGNNEQFFGPGTRLTVL.

The chain combines TRBV29-1 with TRBJ2-3; 12 nucleotides agree with TRBD2. The V gene end was trimmed by 2 bases and the J gene end by 8 bases; junction bases not matched to a gene: 8. Germline V gene data show CDR1 as SQVTM and CDR2 as ANQGSEA. The CDR3 totals 15 residues. Written as DNA, the CDR3 is TGCAGCGTTGAAAGACTAGCGGGAGAAAGGGGTACGCAGTATTTT. Translating it yields CSVERLAGERGTQYF.

The chain couples TRBV9 to TRBJ2-3, with 10 bases identical to TRBD2. The CDR3 is 17 amino acids. CDR1 and CDR2 (germline): SGDLS, YYNGEE. Unmatched junction bases numbered 12, after V lost 3 bases and J lost 5 bases. The CDR3 DNA is TGTGCCAGCAGCGCGCCCCTTAGCGGGGGGCGTCTAGATACGCAGTATTTT. Translating it yields CASSAPLSGGRLDTQYF.

The chain carries TRBV9 and TRBJ2-1; D may be TRBD2 (5 bases). The CDR3 extends over 12 amino acids. From germline, CDR1 is SGDLS and CDR2 YYNGEE. Deletions cut 3 bases from V and 10 bases from J, with 11 bases between. Here the CDR3 reads CASSAYGIEQFF. CDR3 nucleotides: TGTGCCAGCAGCGCGTACGGGATCGAGCAGTTCTTC.

The J gene is TRBJ1-4, the V gene TRBV27, with TRBD1 identical over 7 bases. The germline V gene encodes CDR1 MNHEY and CDR2 SMNVEV (reference sequence). There are 14 residues in the CDR3. J was trimmed by 8 bases and V by 4 bases; bases with no gene match: 7. The CDR3 spells CASSSRQGPEKLFF. The CDR3, as DNA: TGTGCCAGCAGTTCCCGACAGGGCCCAGAAAAACTGTTTTTT. The variable domain in full, with the rest retrieved from reference TRBV27 and TRBJ1-4, is EAQVTQNPRYLITVTGKKLTVTCSQNMNHEYMSWYRQDPGLGLRQIYYSMNVEVTDKGDVPEGYKVSRKEKRNFPLILESPSPNQTSLYFCASSSRQGPEKLFFGSGTQLSVL.